This section outlines one TCR beta chain sequence together with its context. The sample originates from a study of response to subunit inactivated influenza vaccine. The V gene's germline CDR1 is MDHEN and CDR2 SYDVKM. Trimming shortened V by 1 base and J by 2 bases, and 17 bases separated the two germline ends. This CDR3 contains 17 residues. TCRdb fed the RT-PCR reads into MiXCR, producing one record per CDR3 protein. The data show 540,000 or so distinct CDR3 sequences, approximately 12% seen once. The chain joins TRBV28 to TRBJ1-2, with TRBD1 as a possible D gene (5 bases). The source of this sequence is a man aged 45-65 years who received an inactivated influenza vaccine. Sequenced material: PBMCs from blood, taken 40 to 50 days after vaccination. The CDR3 region has the DNA TGTGCCAGCAGTTTATTAGGGCAGGGAAGTCGGAACTATGGCTACACCTTC. It encodes CASSLLGQGSRNYGYTF.